This T cell receptor (beta chain) is from a study of blood T cell repertoires in COVID-19. Looking at the study overall: Acute-phase and convalescent COVID-19 samples originated in the United States, Italy and Spain.

Authors' processing steps: Estimation of nucleated cell counts was performed using reference gene primer amplification. Measured with immunoSEQ multiplex PCR; TCRdb has only the in-frame clones, and not every one. The DNA gave D and trimming, while V, J and clone size come from that table. Altogether 110,000 to 150,000 clones are present, 80% being singletons, with the ten largest covering approximately 3.4%. The germline V gene has CDR1 MNHEY and CDR2 SMNVEV (reference sequence). CDR3 length: 15 residues. V lost 5 bases, J lost 0 bases, and 11 bases lay in between. The chain recombines TRBV27 with TRBJ2-1, with D hard to call. Sequenced sample: peripheral blood. The TCR was taken from a man in his 70s who had recovered from COVID-19. The CDR3 sequence: CASSLTGSSYNEQFF. CDR3 sequence (DNA): TGTGCCAGCAGTCTCACGGGTAGCTCCTACAATGAGCAGTTCTTC.